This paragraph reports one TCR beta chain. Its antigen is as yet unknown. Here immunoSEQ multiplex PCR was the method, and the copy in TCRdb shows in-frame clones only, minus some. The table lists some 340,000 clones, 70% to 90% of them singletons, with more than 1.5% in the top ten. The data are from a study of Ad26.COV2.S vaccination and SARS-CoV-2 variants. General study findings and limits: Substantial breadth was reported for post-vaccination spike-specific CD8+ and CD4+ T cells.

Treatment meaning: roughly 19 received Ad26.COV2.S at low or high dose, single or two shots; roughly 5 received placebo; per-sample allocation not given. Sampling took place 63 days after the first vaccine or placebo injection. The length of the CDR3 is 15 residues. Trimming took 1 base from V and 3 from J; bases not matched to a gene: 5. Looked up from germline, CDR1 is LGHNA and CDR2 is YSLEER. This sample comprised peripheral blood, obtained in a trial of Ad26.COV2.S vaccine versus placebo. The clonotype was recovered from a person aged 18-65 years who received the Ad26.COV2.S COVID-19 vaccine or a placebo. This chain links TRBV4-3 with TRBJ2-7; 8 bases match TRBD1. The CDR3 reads CASSQGVGTGYEQYF. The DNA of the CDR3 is TGCGCCAGCAGCCAAGGGGTTGGGACAGGCTACGAGCAGTACTTC.